This T cell receptor beta chain was retrieved from a study of cytomegalovirus exposure and HLA in healthy donors. The CDR3 spans 13 residues. The V segment lost 1 base and the J segment 5 bases; nucleotides outside the gene matches: 0. The V gene's germline CDR1 is SGHVS and CDR2 FQNEAQ. Primers for the PCR totalled 60 Vbeta and 13 Jbeta. Assay: immunoSEQ multiplex PCR; the TCRdb copy retains only in-frame clones and omits some. The profile shows approximately 140,000 clones, around 90% of them singletons. V and J are TRBV7-8 and TRBJ1-1, with 8 bases lining up with TRBD1. This TCR was sampled from a woman aged 40 to 55 in good health and CMV-seronegative. The specimen was PBMCs. DNA for the CDR3: TGTGCCAGCAGCTTAGGGACAGGGACTGAAGCTTTCTTT. Its protein product is CASSLGTGTEAFF.